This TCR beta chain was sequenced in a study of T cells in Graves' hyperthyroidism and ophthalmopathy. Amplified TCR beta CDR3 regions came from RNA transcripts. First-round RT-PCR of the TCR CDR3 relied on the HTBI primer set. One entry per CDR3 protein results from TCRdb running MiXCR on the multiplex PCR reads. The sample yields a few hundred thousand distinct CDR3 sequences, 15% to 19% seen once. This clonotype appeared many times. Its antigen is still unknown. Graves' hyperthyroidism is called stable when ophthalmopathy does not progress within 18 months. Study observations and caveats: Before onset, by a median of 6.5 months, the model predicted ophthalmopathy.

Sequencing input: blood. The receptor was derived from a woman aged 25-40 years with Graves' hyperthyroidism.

The CDR3 DNA sequence: TGTGCCAGCTCTGGACTAGCCGCAGATACGCAGTATTTT. Translating it yields CASSGLAADTQYF. The chain links TRBV2 to TRBJ2-3, with 8 bases matching TRBD2. The CDR3 contains 13 residues. Germline-derived CDR1 and CDR2 are SNHLY and FYNNEI. V dropped 8 bases and J dropped 4; count of bases not matched to a gene: 5. Full variable domain (rest looked up from reference TRBV2 and TRBJ2-3): EPEVTQTPSHQVTQMGQEVILRCVPISNHLYFYWYRQILGQKVEFLVSFYNNEISEKSEIFDDQFSVERPDGSNFTLKIRSTKLEDSAMYFCASSGLAADTQYFGPGTRLTVL.